This passage covers 24 T cell receptor beta chains from one sample sequenced in a study of T cells in localized non-small cell lung cancer. Clones were sequenced by immunoSEQ multiplex PCR, and TCRdb holds only the in-frame ones, with some missing. The table lists fewer than 95,000 clones, around 90% of them singletons, with approximately 4% in the top ten. The material sequenced was PBMCs, taken before any cancer treatment. Source of these receptors: a woman between 35 and 75 years old with stage II squamous cell lung carcinoma.

V is TRBV15 and J is TRBJ2-7; D is unresolved. In germline, CDR1 is LNHNV, CDR2 YYDKDF (reference sequence). The CDR3 contains 15 residues. The germline V and J ends were trimmed by 5 bases and 4 bases, with 18 bases remaining between them. The CDR3: CATSDRNPWAYEQYF. CDR3 nucleotides: TGTGCCACCAGCGATCGGAATCCTTGGGCATACGAGCAGTACTTC.

This chain uses TRBV6-1 with TRBJ2-7; D is unclear. Trimming shortened V by 7 bases and J by 1 base, and 14 bases separated the two germline ends. Germline CDR1 is MNHNS and CDR2 is SASEGT. The CDR3 contains 14 residues. CDR3 nucleotides: TGTGCCAGCACCCCCGTAGAGAATTCCTACGAGCAGTACTTC. Translated, it gives CASTPVENSYEQYF.

This chain joins TRBV6-1 and TRBJ1-2; 11 nucleotides align to TRBD1. The J segment lost 8 bases and the V segment lost 6 bases, leaving 8 bases of the junction unmatched. Per germline, CDR1 MNHNS and CDR2 SASEGT. The CDR3 contains 14 residues. CDR3 loop: CASRSGTGGYGYTF. The CDR3 region has the DNA TGTGCCAGCAGATCCGGGACAGGGGGGTACGGCTACACCTTC.

J is TRBJ1-1 and V is TRBV19; 8 nucleotides align to TRBD1. The J segment lost 4 bases and the V segment lost 3 bases, leaving 10 bases of the junction unmatched. This CDR3 has 16 residues. The germline V gene encodes CDR1 LNHDA and CDR2 SQIVND (reference sequence). CDR3 protein: CASSIPTGVGVTEAFF. CDR3 DNA sequence: TGTGCCAGTAGTATCCCGACAGGGGTAGGAGTCACTGAAGCTTTCTTT.

The rearrangement uses TRBV20-1 and TRBJ1-2; D not resolved. The V end was cut by 7 bases, the J end by 6 bases, with 12 bases between. CDR1 and CDR2 from the germline V gene are DFQATT and SNEGSKA (reference sequence). The CDR3 runs to 11 residues. The CDR3 DNA reads TGCAGTGTGGTGGGGTTACATGGCTACACCTTC. Its translation is CSVVGLHGYTF.

This clone was recorded once. J is TRBJ1-1 and V is TRBV7-2; D gene uncertain. The length of the CDR3 is 18 residues. Germline V gene sequence: CDR1 SGHTA, CDR2 FQGNSA. The V end lost 2 bases, the J end lost 2 bases, and 21 bases lay between the germline ends. The CDR3 spells CASSLIRRSGSRNTEAFF. The CDR3 nucleotides are TGTGCCAGCAGCTTAATTCGGCGATCGGGCAGTAGAAACACTGAAGCTTTCTTT.

The chain has TRBV18 and TRBJ2-3; D not resolved. There are 12 residues in the CDR3. V lost 5 bases to trimming and J lost 6 bases, with 9 bases between them. CDR1 and CDR2 (germline): KGHSH, LQKENI. The CDR3 here is CASSVLRDTQYF. The DNA of the CDR3 is TGTGCCAGCTCAGTCCTCCGGGATACGCAGTATTTT. The variable domain in full, with the rest retrieved from reference TRBV18 and TRBJ2-3, is NAGVMQNPRHLVRRRGQEARLRCSPMKGHSHVYWYRQLPEEGLKFMVYLQKENIIDESGMPKERFSAEFPKEGPSILRIQQVVRGDSAAYFCASSVLRDTQYFGPGTRLTVL.

The rearrangement links TRBV5-4 to TRBJ2-3; D is unresolved. V was pared by 0 bases and J by 6 bases, with 8 bases between. From germline, CDR1 is SGHNT and CDR2 YYREEE (reference sequence). CDR3 length: 13 residues. CDR3 sequence: CASSLGPQDTQYF. The CDR3 bases are TGTGCCAGCAGCTTGGGACCTCAGGATACGCAGTATTTT.

The chain recombines TRBV27 with TRBJ2-7; D is tentatively TRBD1 or TRBD2 (5 bases each). Per germline, CDR1 MNHEY and CDR2 SMNVEV (reference sequence). Between the trimmed V and J ends, which lost 9 bases and 0 bases, there was a span of 15 bases. The CDR3 has 14 amino acids. CDR3 in DNA: TGTGCCAGTAGAGGGGACCTACTCTCCTACGAGCAGTACTTC. Encoded protein: CASRGDLLSYEQYF.

This chain links TRBV6-6 with TRBJ2-3; D unresolved. This CDR3 has 11 residues. Germline assignment: CDR1 MNHNY and CDR2 SVGAGI (reference sequence). Trimming shortened V by 6 bases and J by 6 bases, and 7 bases separated the two germline ends. CDR3 loop: CASRLRDTQYF. The CDR3 region has the DNA TGTGCCAGCAGGCTTAGGGATACGCAGTATTTT.

V and J are TRBV7-8 and TRBJ2-7; D may be TRBD1 (5 bases). V was shortened by 1 base and J by 3 bases, with 13 bases between the two germline ends. This CDR3 comprises 15 residues. Germline assignment: CDR1 SGHVS and CDR2 FQNEAQ. Here the CDR3 reads CASSLEAGYYYEQYF. CDR3 nucleotide sequence: TGTGCCAGCAGCTTAGAGGCAGGGTACTACTACGAGCAGTACTTC.

The chain uses TRBV29-1 and TRBJ2-7; D gene ambiguous. V lost 5 bases and J 5 bases, leaving 10 bases between the germline ends. This CDR3 spans 11 amino acids. Germline V gene lookup returns CDR1 SQVTM and CDR2 ANQGSEA. CDR3 loop: CSVFALNEQYF. CDR3 DNA: TGCAGCGTTTTTGCCCTAAACGAGCAGTACTTC.

The chain links TRBV7-8 to TRBJ2-5; D uncertain. CDR1 and CDR2 from the germline V gene are SGHVS and FQNEAQ. Trimming removed 4 bases at V and 10 bases at J, with 13 bases between. The CDR3 length is 12 residues. The CDR3 DNA reads as TGTGCCAGCAGCTATCATTCCGGTTTCCAGTACTTC. Translation: CASSYHSGFQYF. The complete variable domain, with remaining parts taken from reference TRBV7-8 and TRBJ2-5, reads GAGVSQSPRYKVAKRGQDVALRCDPISGHVSLFWYQQALGQGPEFLTYFQNEAQLDKSGLPSDRFFAERPEGSVSTLKIQRTQQEDSAVYLCASSYHSGFQYFGPGTRLLVL.

J is TRBJ2-1 and V is TRBV9, with 8 bases identical to TRBD2. This CDR3 is 16 amino acids long. V lost 0 bases to trimming and J lost 4 bases; unmatched junction nucleotides: 6. Germline assignment: CDR1 SGDLS and CDR2 YYNGEE. The CDR3 DNA reads as TGTGCCAGCAGCGTAGCTGCCGCGGGGGGATACAATGAGCAGTTCTTC. Translation gives CASSVAAAGGYNEQFF.

This chain links TRBV7-2 with TRBJ2-3; D unresolved. Trimming stripped 3 bases from V and 6 bases from J, with 4 bases between. CDR1 SGHTA and CDR2 FQGNSA come from the germline V gene. The CDR3 totals 11 residues. The CDR3 nucleotides read TGTGCCAGCAGCTTCGGGGATACGCAGTATTTT. Its translation is CASSFGDTQYF.

This chain links TRBV13 with TRBJ1-3; TRBD1 matches at 7 bases. V was pared by 5 bases and J by 2 bases, with 9 bases of the junction left unmatched. CDR1 is PRHDT and CDR2 is FYEKMQ in the germline V gene (reference sequence). The CDR3 contains 16 residues. This chain's CDR3 is CASSPQQGQAGNTIYF. The CDR3, as DNA: TGTGCCAGCAGCCCACAACAGGGGCAAGCTGGAAACACCATATATTTT.

This chain joins TRBV6-1 and TRBJ1-5; TRBD1 agrees at 8 bases. The CDR3 spans 15 residues. CDR1 MNHNS and CDR2 SASEGT come from the germline V gene. V dropped 4 bases and J dropped 6; count of bases not matched to a gene: 8. CDR3 DNA sequence: TGTGCCAGCAGTGTTGGCAGGGGGCGCGGTCAGCCCCAGCATTTT. It codes for CASSVGRGRGQPQHF.

This chain links TRBV28 with TRBJ2-3, with D maybe TRBD2 (7 bases). The CDR3 totals 16 residues. Trimming removed 8 bases from V and 0 bases from J, with 18 bases in between. CDR1 is MDHEN, CDR2 SYDVKM, per germline. The CDR3 DNA is TGTGCCAGCCGGAGGCTGGGGGGGGCCAGCACAGATACGCAGTATTTT. Amino acids: CASRRLGGASTDTQYF.

The genes are TRBV12-5 and TRBJ1-1, with D tentatively TRBD1 (6 bases). V lost 0 bases, J lost 1 base, and 15 bases lay in between. CDR1 is LGHNT and CDR2 is FRNRAP in the germline V gene. This CDR3 region has 17 residues. This chain's CDR3 is CASGLVLGGNWNTEAFF. The CDR3 DNA sequence: TGTGCTAGTGGTTTGGTACTTGGGGGCAACTGGAACACTGAAGCTTTCTTT.

This chain connects TRBV2 to TRBJ2-5; D is uncertain. The CDR3 is made up of 14 amino acids. V shed 3 bases and J shed 5 bases, with 13 bases lying between them. The germline V gene encodes CDR1 SNHLY and CDR2 FYNNEI. CDR3 sequence: CASSEMISRETQYF. The CDR3, as DNA: TGTGCCAGCAGTGAGATGATTTCACGGGAGACCCAGTACTTC. The complete variable domain, with remaining parts taken from reference TRBV2 and TRBJ2-5, reads EPEVTQTPSHQVTQMGQEVILRCVPISNHLYFYWYRQILGQKVEFLVSFYNNEISEKSEIFDDQFSVERPDGSNFTLKIRSTKLEDSAMYFCASSEMISRETQYFGPGTRLLVL.

A few counts support this clone. J is TRBJ1-2 and V is TRBV7-2; D not certain. The germline gives CDR1 SGHTA, CDR2 FQGNSA. The CDR3 is made up of 14 amino acids. V was pared by 5 bases and J by 0 bases, with 10 bases between. The CDR3 region is CASSGDGANYGYTF. The CDR3, as DNA: TGTGCCAGCAGCGGCGATGGAGCTAACTATGGCTACACCTTC. Using reference TRBV7-2 and TRBJ1-2 for the parts outside the CDR3, the full variable domain is GAGVSQSPSNKVTEKGKDVELRCDPISGHTALYWYRQSLGQGLEFLIYFQGNSAPDKSGLPSDRFSAERTGGSVSTLTIQRTQQEDSAVYLCASSGDGANYGYTFGSGTRLTVV.

The chain carries TRBV5-4 and TRBJ1-2, with no clear D. Germline lookup yields CDR1 SGHNT and CDR2 YYREEE (reference sequence). The CDR3 consists of 13 residues. Trimming left V 0 bases short and J 11 bases short, with 14 bases between. The CDR3 reads CASSLGPGKGYTF. In DNA form, the CDR3 reads TGTGCCAGCAGCTTGGGGCCGGGGAAGGGATACACCTTC.

The chain carries TRBV6-5 and TRBJ1-2; D is unresolved. Germline assignment: CDR1 MNHEY and CDR2 SVGAGI. This CDR3 region has 11 residues. Trimming removed 5 bases from V and 9 bases from J, with 10 bases in between. CDR3 in amino acids: CASSEYGSYTF. DNA of the CDR3: TGTGCCAGCAGTGAATACGGGAGCTACACCTTC.

The rearrangement uses TRBV12-5 and TRBJ2-3, with 10 bases matching TRBD2. Looked up from germline, CDR1 is LGHNT and CDR2 is FRNRAP. The CDR3 has 15 amino acids. V was pared by 6 bases and J by 3 bases, with 6 bases of the junction left unmatched. CDR3 amino acids: CASGPSGGGTDTQYF. The CDR3, as DNA: TGTGCTAGTGGCCCAAGCGGGGGGGGGACAGATACGCAGTATTTT.